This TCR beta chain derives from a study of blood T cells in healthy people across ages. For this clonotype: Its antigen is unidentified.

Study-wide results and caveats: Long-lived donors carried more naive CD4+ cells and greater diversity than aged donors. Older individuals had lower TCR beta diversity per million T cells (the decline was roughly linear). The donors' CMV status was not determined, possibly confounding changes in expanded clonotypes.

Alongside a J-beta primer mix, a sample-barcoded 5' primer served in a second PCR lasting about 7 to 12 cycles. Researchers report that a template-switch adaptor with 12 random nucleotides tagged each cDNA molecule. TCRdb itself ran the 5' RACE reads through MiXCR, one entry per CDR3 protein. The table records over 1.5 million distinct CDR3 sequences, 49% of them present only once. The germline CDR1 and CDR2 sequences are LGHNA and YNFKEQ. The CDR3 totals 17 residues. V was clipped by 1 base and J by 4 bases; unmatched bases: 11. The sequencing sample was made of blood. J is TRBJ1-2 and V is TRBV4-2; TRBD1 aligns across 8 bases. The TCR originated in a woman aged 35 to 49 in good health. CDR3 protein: CASSQVVRGPAGYGYTF. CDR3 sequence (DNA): TGTGCCAGCAGCCAAGTCGTCAGGGGGCCCGCGGGCTATGGCTACACCTTC.